The TCR beta chain described here comes from a study of cytomegalovirus exposure and HLA in healthy donors. Study background: Within an early data release were about 85 million unique TCRs drawn from HLA-typed donors.

CDR1 is SGHRS and CDR2 is YFSETQ in the germline V gene. This CDR3 is 14 amino acids long. V was clipped by 1 base and J by 6 bases; unmatched bases: 5. Findings and limits, study-wide: The study recorded 150 to 200 TCR beta chains that were cytomegalovirus-associated.

The PCR contained 60 Vbeta and 13 Jbeta primers. Here immunoSEQ multiplex PCR was the method, and the copy in TCRdb shows in-frame clones only, minus some. The sample lists tens of thousands of clones; 65% to 80% were seen once. A word on this clone: Its target is not known.

The receptor was derived from a woman younger than 45 in good health and CMV-seronegative. Sequencing input: PBMCs. This rearrangement joins TRBV5-1 to TRBJ2-7, with 9 bases matching TRBD2. The CDR3 is CASSLPGTSSEQYF. Written as DNA, the CDR3 is TGCGCCAGCAGCTTGCCGGGGACTAGCAGCGAGCAGTACTTC.